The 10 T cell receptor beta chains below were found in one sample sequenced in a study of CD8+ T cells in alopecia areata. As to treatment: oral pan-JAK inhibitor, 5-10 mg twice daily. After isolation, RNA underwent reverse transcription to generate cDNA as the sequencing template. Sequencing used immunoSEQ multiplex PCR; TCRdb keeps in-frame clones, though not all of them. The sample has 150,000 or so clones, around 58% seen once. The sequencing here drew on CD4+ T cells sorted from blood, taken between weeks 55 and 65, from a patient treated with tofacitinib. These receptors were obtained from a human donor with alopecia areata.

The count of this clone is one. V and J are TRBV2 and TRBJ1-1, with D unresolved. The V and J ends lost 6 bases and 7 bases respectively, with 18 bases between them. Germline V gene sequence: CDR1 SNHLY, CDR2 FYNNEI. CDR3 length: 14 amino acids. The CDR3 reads CASRSLRTGYEAFF. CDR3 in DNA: TGTGCCAGCAGGTCTTTAAGGACGGGCTATGAAGCTTTCTTT.

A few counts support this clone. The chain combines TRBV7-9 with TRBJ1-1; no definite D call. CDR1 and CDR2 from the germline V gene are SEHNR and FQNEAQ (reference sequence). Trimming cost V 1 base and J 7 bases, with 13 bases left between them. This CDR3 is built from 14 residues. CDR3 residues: CASSLGSVRGEAFF. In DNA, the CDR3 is TGTGCCAGCAGCTTAGGTTCGGTGAGAGGTGAAGCTTTCTTT.

CDR3 DNA sequence: TGCGCCAGCAGCTTGGCCCCGGGACTCTCCACGGATACGCAGTATTTT. Residues: CASSLAPGLSTDTQYF. This chain joins TRBV5-1 and TRBJ2-3; possibly TRBD2 for D (6 bases). This CDR3 is 16 amino acids long. Germline values: CDR1 SGHRS, CDR2 YFSETQ. V dropped 0 bases and J dropped 6 bases, with 17 bases sitting between them.

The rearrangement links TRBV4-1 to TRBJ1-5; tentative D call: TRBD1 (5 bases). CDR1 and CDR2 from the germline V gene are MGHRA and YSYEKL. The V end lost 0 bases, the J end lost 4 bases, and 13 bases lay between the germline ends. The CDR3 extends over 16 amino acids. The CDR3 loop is CASSQDSRGGNQPQHF. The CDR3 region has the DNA TGCGCCAGCAGCCAAGATTCCCGGGGGGGGAATCAGCCCCAGCATTTT.

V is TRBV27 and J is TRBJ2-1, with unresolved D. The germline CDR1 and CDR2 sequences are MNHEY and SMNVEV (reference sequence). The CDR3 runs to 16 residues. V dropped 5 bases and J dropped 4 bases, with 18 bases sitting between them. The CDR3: CASSPPGRPIYNEQFF. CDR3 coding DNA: TGTGCCAGCAGTCCCCCCGGTCGCCCGATATACAATGAGCAGTTCTTC.

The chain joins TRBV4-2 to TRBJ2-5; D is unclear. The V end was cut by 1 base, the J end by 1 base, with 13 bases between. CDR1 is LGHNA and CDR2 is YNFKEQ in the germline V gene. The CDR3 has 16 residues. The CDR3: CASSQAARVPQETQYF. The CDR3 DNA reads TGTGCCAGCAGCCAAGCCGCCCGGGTTCCCCAAGAGACCCAGTACTTC.

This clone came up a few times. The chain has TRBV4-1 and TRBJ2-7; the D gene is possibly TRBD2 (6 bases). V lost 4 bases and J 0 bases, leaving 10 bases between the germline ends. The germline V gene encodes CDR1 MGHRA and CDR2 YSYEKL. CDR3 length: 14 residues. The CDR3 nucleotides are TGCGCCAGCAGCCGGGGGGTTAGCTCCTACGAGCAGTACTTC. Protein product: CASSRGVSSYEQYF.

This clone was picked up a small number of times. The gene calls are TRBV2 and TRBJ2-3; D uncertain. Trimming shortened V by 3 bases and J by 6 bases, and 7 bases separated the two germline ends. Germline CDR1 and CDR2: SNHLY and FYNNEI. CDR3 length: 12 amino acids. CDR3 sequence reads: CASSDAGDTQYF. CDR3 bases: TGTGCCAGCAGTGACGCTGGGGATACGCAGTATTTT. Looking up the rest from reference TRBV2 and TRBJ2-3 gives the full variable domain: EPEVTQTPSHQVTQMGQEVILRCVPISNHLYFYWYRQILGQKVEFLVSFYNNEISEKSEIFDDQFSVERPDGSNFTLKIRSTKLEDSAMYFCASSDAGDTQYFGPGTRLTVL.

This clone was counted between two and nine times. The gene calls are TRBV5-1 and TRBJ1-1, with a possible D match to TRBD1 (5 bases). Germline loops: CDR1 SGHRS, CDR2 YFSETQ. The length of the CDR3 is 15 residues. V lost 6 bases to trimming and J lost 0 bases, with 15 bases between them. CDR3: CASNPQDGMNTEAFF. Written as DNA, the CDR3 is TGCGCCAGCAATCCACAGGATGGAATGAACACTGAAGCTTTCTTT.

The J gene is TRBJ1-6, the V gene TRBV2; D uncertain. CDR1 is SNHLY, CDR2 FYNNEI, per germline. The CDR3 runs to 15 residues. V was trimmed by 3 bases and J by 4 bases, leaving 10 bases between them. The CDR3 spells CASSEGRLYNSPLHF. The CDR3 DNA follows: TGTGCCAGCAGTGAGGGCAGACTGTATAATTCACCCCTCCACTTT.